The source of this TCR beta chain is a study of blood T cell repertoires in COVID-19. This CDR3 is built from 12 residues. V lost 5 bases and J lost 6, with 9 bases in between. The germline V gene has CDR1 LGHNA and CDR2 YSLEER. Libraries were prepared by immunoSEQ multiplex PCR; TCRdb keeps only in-frame clonotypes and omits some of them. The data contain about 35,000 clones, about 89% of them singletons. Specimen: peripheral blood. This sequence was found in a human donor in a cohort sampled during active COVID-19. The V call is TRBV4-3, the J call TRBJ2-3; unclear D gene. This chain's CDR3 is CASSYTGDTQYF. The CDR3 DNA reads as TGCGCCAGCAGCTACACCGGGGATACGCAGTATTTT.